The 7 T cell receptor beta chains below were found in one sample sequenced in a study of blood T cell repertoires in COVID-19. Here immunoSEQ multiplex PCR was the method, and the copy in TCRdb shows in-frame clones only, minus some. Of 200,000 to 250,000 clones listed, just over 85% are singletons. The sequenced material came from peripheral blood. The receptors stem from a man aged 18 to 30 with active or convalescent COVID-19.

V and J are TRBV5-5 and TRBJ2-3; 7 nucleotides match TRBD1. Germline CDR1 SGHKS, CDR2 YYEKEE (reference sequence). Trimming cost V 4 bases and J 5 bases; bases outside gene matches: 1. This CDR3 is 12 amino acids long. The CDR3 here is CASSRDRDTQYF. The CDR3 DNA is TGTGCCAGCAGCCGGGACAGAGATACGCAGTATTTT.

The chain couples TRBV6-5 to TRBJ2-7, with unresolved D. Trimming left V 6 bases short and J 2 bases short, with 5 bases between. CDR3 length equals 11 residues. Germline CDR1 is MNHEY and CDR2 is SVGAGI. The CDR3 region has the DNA TGTGCCAGCAGCGGAGCCTACGAGCAGTACTTC. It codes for CASSGAYEQYF.

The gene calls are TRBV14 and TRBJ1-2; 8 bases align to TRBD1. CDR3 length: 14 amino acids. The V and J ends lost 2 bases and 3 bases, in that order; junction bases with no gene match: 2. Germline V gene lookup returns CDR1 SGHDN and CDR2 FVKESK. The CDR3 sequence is CASSQTGGDYGYTF. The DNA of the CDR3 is TGTGCCAGCAGCCAAACAGGGGGAGACTATGGCTACACCTTC. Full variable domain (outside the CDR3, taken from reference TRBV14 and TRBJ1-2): EAGVTQFPSHSVIEKGQTVTLRCDPISGHDNLYWYRRVMGKEIKFLLHFVKESKQDESGMPNNRFLAERTGGTYSTLKVQPAELEDSGVYFCASSQTGGDYGYTFGSGTRLTVV.

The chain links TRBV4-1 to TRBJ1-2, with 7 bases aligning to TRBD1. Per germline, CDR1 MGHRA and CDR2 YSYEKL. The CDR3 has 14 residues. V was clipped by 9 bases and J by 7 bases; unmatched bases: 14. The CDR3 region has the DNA TGCGCCAGTACAGGGACCGGGACAGCTCGTGGCTACACCTTC. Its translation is CASTGTGTARGYTF.

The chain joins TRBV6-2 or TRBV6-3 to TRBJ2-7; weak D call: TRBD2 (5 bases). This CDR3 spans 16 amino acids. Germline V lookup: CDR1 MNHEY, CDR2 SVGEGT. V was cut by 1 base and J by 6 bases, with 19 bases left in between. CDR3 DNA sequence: TGTGCCAGCAGTTACTTGGCTGGGGAGAGTATCGGCGAGCAGTACTTC. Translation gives CASSYLAGESIGEQYF.

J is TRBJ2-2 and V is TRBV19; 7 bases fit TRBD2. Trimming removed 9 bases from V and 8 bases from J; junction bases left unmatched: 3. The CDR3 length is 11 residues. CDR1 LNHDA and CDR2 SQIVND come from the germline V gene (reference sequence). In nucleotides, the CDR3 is TGTGCCAGCGGCGGGGGAGGGGAGCTGTTTTTT. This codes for CASGGGGELFF. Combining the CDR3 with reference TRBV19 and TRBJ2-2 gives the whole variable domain DGGITQSPKYLFRKEGQNVTLSCEQNLNHDAMYWYRQDPGQGLRLIYYSQIVNDFQKGDIAEGYSVSREKKESFPLTVTSAQKNPTAFYLCASGGGGELFFGEGSRLTVL.

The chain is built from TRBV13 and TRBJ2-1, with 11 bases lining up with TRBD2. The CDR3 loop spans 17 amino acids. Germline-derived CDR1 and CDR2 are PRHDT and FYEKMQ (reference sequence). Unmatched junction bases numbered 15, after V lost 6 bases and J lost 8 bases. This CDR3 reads CASRIGTSGSSGDEQFF. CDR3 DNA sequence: TGTGCCAGCAGGATAGGAACTAGCGGGAGTAGTGGCGATGAGCAGTTCTTC.